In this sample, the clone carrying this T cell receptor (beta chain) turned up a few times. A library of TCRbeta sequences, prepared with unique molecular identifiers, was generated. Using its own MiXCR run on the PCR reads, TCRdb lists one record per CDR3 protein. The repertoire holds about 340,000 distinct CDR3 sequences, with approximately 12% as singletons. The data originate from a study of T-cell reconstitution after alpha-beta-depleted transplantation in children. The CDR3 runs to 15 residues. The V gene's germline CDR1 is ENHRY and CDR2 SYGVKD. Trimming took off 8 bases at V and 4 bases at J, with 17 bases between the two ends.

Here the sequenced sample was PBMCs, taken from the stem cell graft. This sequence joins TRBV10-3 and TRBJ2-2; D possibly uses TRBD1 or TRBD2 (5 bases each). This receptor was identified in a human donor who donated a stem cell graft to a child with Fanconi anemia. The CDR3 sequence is CAIAGRGVGTGELFF. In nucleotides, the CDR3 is TGTGCCATCGCAGGGCGAGGGGTTGGCACCGGGGAGCTGTTTTTT.